One and the same sample provided the 28 T cell receptor beta chains below, sequenced in a study of blood T cell repertoires in COVID-19. The assay was immunoSEQ multiplex PCR, and TCRdb's table has in-frame clones only and misses some. Among over 150,000 clones listed, around nine tenths were seen once. Sequencing input: peripheral blood. Every receptor here comes from a woman in her seventies with COVID-19, enrolled during active disease.

The V and J genes are TRBV28 and TRBJ2-3; TRBD2 matches at 8 bases. The V gene's germline CDR1 is MDHEN and CDR2 SYDVKM. The CDR3 loop spans 16 amino acids. Trimming removed 3 bases from V and 6 bases from J; junction bases left unmatched: 11. The CDR3 nucleotides are TGTGCCAGCAGTTTTCTTGCGGGAGGATCGTGGGATACGCAGTATTTT. Its protein product is CASSFLAGGSWDTQYF.

The chain couples TRBV12-3 or TRBV12-4 to TRBJ1-1, with D possibly being TRBD1 (5 bases). The CDR3 totals 13 residues. V lost 5 bases and J 5 bases, leaving 12 bases between the germline ends. The chain's CDR3 is CASSLDRWTEAFF. The CDR3 DNA is TGTGCCAGCAGTCTTGACAGATGGACTGAAGCTTTCTTT.

This clone was counted a single time. J is TRBJ1-5 and V is TRBV18; weak D call: TRBD1 (6 bases). This CDR3 is 14 amino acids long. CDR1 KGHSH and CDR2 LQKENI come from the germline V gene. V was cut by 2 bases and J by 4 bases, with 9 bases left in between. The CDR3 region has the DNA TGTGCCAGCTCACCAGGCAGGGGAAATCAGCCCCAGCATTTT. Translating gives CASSPGRGNQPQHF.

The genes are TRBV7-2 and TRBJ2-1; perhaps TRBD2 as D (5 bases). The CDR3 is 14 amino acids. The germline V gene has CDR1 SGHTA and CDR2 FQGNSA. Trimming took off 7 bases at V and 4 bases at J, with 14 bases between the two ends. The CDR3 DNA reads as TGTGCCAGCACCCGAACGGGAACATACAATGAGCAGTTCTTC. Protein sequence: CASTRTGTYNEQFF.

The rearrangement links TRBV5-1 to TRBJ1-6; D is perhaps TRBD1 (6 bases). The germline V gene encodes CDR1 SGHRS and CDR2 YFSETQ. The length of the CDR3 is 17 residues. V was clipped by 4 bases and J by 2 bases, with 16 bases between them. CDR3 protein: CASSVIPTGTYNSPLHF. CDR3 in DNA: TGCGCCAGCAGCGTAATTCCGACAGGAACCTATAATTCACCCCTCCACTTT.

This clone was recorded only once. CDR3 coding DNA: TGCAGCGTTCGTTTCCAGGGGGCATCCGGGGAGCTGTTTTTT. Protein sequence: CSVRFQGASGELFF. The genes are TRBV29-1 and TRBJ2-2; 8 bases map to TRBD1. The V gene's germline CDR1 is SQVTM and CDR2 ANQGSEA. CDR3 length equals 14 residues. V trimming: 5 bases; J trimming: 6 bases; junction bases outside the gene matches: 8.

J is TRBJ2-1 and V is TRBV2, with 11 bases fitting TRBD1. The germline gives CDR1 SNHLY, CDR2 FYNNEI. This CDR3 spans 13 amino acids. Losses at the gene ends were 11 bases for V and 3 bases for J; bases not matched to a gene: 3. The CDR3 DNA reads as TGTGCCGGGGACAGGGGGGTCTACAATGAGCAGTTCTTC. Amino acid sequence: CAGDRGVYNEQFF.

This clone was observed once. The V call is TRBV30, the J call TRBJ1-5, with unresolved D. The length of the CDR3 is 13 residues. The V end lost 5 bases, the J end lost 0 bases, and 8 bases lay between the germline ends. CDR1 and CDR2 from the germline V gene are GTSNPN and SVGIG (reference sequence). The CDR3 DNA follows: TGTGCCTGGGCGGTGAATAGCAATCAGCCCCAGCATTTT. Its protein is CAWAVNSNQPQHF.

V usage is TRBV19 and J usage is TRBJ1-1; D may be TRBD1 (5 bases). This CDR3 has 16 residues. Trimming pared 7 bases from V and 0 bases from J, leaving 18 bases between. In germline, CDR1 is LNHDA, CDR2 SQIVND (reference sequence). This CDR3 reads CASTLLGQTVNTEAFF. DNA of the CDR3: TGTGCCAGTACCCTCCTGGGGCAAACTGTGAACACTGAAGCTTTCTTT.

The chain combines TRBV5-4 with TRBJ2-3; possibly TRBD1 for D (6 bases). With 2 bases removed from V and 3 bases from J, the gap between germline ends came to 7 bases. There are 13 residues in the CDR3. Germline V gene lookup returns CDR1 SGHNT and CDR2 YYREEE (reference sequence). The CDR3 nucleotides are TGTGCCAGCAGCTTTCAGGGGACAGATACGCAGTATTTT. It translates to CASSFQGTDTQYF.

This clone has more than one count but fewer than ten. The V and J genes are TRBV11-3 and TRBJ2-5, with 10 nucleotides matching TRBD2. V dropped 4 bases and J dropped 0; count of bases not matched to a gene: 8. The CDR3 consists of 17 residues. The germline V gene encodes CDR1 SGHNT and CDR2 YENEEA. CDR3 sequence reads: CASSSRTSGLYQETQYF. For the CDR3, the DNA is TGTGCCAGCAGCTCCCGGACTAGCGGCTTGTACCAAGAGACCCAGTACTTC. Complete variable domain (other parts from reference TRBV11-3 and TRBJ2-5): EAGVVQSPRYKIIEKKQPVAFWCNPISGHNTLYWYLQNLGQGPELLIRYENEEAVDDSQLPKDRFSAERLKGVDSTLKIQPAELGDSAVYLCASSSRTSGLYQETQYFGPGTRLLVL.

This clone was observed once. This rearrangement joins TRBV5-6 to TRBJ2-2, with D possibly matching TRBD1 (5 bases). The CDR3 covers 14 residues. V was pared by 4 bases and J by 8 bases, with 15 bases between. Germline CDR1 SGHDT, CDR2 YYEEEE. The CDR3 coding sequence is TGTGCCAGCAGCCCGGCCTGGGGCGCGGGGGAGCTGTTTTTT. It encodes CASSPAWGAGELFF.

This clone was counted once. This chain links TRBV6-5 with TRBJ2-7; TRBD1 agrees at 10 bases. The germline V gene has CDR1 MNHEY and CDR2 SVGAGI. This CDR3 is built from 14 residues. V was clipped by 6 bases and J by 2 bases; unmatched bases: 4. The CDR3 loop reads CASRTGTGAYEQYF. CDR3 coding DNA: TGTGCCAGCAGAACCGGGACAGGGGCCTACGAGCAGTACTTC.

This chain's CDR3 is CASSQEWTLVNYGYTF. In nucleotides, the CDR3 is TGTGCCAGCAGCCAGGAATGGACACTGGTCAACTATGGCTACACCTTC. The V gene is TRBV3-1 (or the pseudogene TRBV3-2), the J gene TRBJ1-2; D may be TRBD1 (5 bases). The CDR3 runs to 16 residues. V dropped 3 bases and J dropped 2 bases, with 16 bases sitting between them. Germline V gene lookup returns CDR1 LGHDT and CDR2 YNNKEL (reference sequence).

The genes are TRBV5-1 and TRBJ2-7, with 14 bases lining up with TRBD2. Germline V gives CDR1 SGHRS, CDR2 YFSETQ. With 3 bases clipped from V and 3 bases from J, the junction kept 8 bases outside the gene matches. This CDR3 contains 17 residues. CDR3 nucleotide sequence: TGCGCCAGCAGCTCCGGACTAGCGGGAGGACACCTCTACGAGCAGTACTTC. Translated, it gives CASSSGLAGGHLYEQYF.

This chain uses TRBV7-9 with TRBJ1-2; tentatively, D is TRBD1 (5 bases). V lost 4 bases to trimming and J lost 4 bases, with 13 bases between them. CDR3 size: 14 residues. The germline V gene encodes CDR1 SEHNR and CDR2 FQNEAQ (reference sequence). The CDR3 region is CASSSMTDGYGYTF. CDR3 nucleotides: TGTGCCAGCAGCTCGATGACAGACGGCTATGGCTACACCTTC.

This chain uses TRBV18 with TRBJ2-7, with TRBD2 as a possible D gene (5 bases). Between the trimmed V and J ends, which lost 5 bases and 5 bases, there was a span of 7 bases. This CDR3 is built from 11 residues. CDR1 KGHSH and CDR2 LQKENI come from the germline V gene. This CDR3 is CASSGLDEQYF. The CDR3 bases are TGTGCCAGCTCAGGACTCGACGAGCAGTACTTC. Full variable domain (remainder filled in from reference TRBV18 and TRBJ2-7): NAGVMQNPRHLVRRRGQEARLRCSPMKGHSHVYWYRQLPEEGLKFMVYLQKENIIDESGMPKERFSAEFPKEGPSILRIQQVVRGDSAAYFCASSGLDEQYFGPGTRLTVT.

In its sample, this clone was seen once. This chain's CDR3 is CATSRDRPGLSEAFF. In nucleotides, the CDR3 is TGTGCCACCAGCAGAGATAGGCCAGGGCTATCGGAAGCTTTCTTT. This sequence joins TRBV15 and TRBJ1-1, with D tentatively TRBD1 (5 bases). V was cut by 0 bases and J by 8 bases, with 16 bases left in between. The CDR3 extends over 15 amino acids. Germline V gives CDR1 LNHNV, CDR2 YYDKDF (reference sequence).

This clone was detected only once. This rearrangement joins TRBV18 to TRBJ2-7; D is possibly TRBD2 (5 bases). Per the germline V gene, CDR1 is KGHSH and CDR2 is LQKENI. With 2 bases removed from V and 0 bases from J, the gap between germline ends came to 11 bases. This CDR3 is 15 amino acids long. The CDR3 DNA reads TGTGCCAGCTCACCAGAGCTAGCCAACTCCTACGAGCAGTACTTC. Translation: CASSPELANSYEQYF.

The rearrangement uses TRBV7-9 and TRBJ1-6, with a tentative D call TRBD1 (6 bases). V was trimmed by 6 bases and J by 8 bases, leaving 14 bases between them. There are 14 residues in the CDR3. Germline CDR1 reads SEHNR; CDR2 reads FQNEAQ (reference sequence). The chain's CDR3 is CASRSTGMDSPLHF. The CDR3 DNA follows: TGTGCCAGCAGGAGCACAGGGATGGATTCACCCCTCCACTTT.

The genes are TRBV28 and TRBJ1-2; D unclear. V was trimmed by 7 bases and J by 4 bases, leaving 10 bases between them. CDR1 is MDHEN and CDR2 is SYDVKM in the germline V gene. This CDR3 comprises 12 residues. The CDR3 DNA sequence: TGTGCCAGCAACAAAACCCCCTATGGCTACACCTTC. Its protein is CASNKTPYGYTF.

The rearrangement links TRBV5-4 to TRBJ2-5; possible D gene TRBD2, 6 bases. This CDR3 region has 12 residues. The V end lost 0 bases, the J end lost 13 bases, and 13 bases lay between the germline ends. Per the germline V gene, CDR1 is SGHNT and CDR2 is YYREEE (reference sequence). The CDR3 coding sequence is TGTGCCAGCAGCTTGGATCGTGGAGGGTTGTACTTC. Its translation: CASSLDRGGLYF.

The V gene is TRBV5-8, the J gene TRBJ1-1; D unclear. Germline V CDR1 and CDR2: SGHTS, YDEGEE. V lost 1 base, J lost 3 bases, and 10 bases lay in between. This CDR3 contains 14 residues. CDR3 amino acids: CASSLSGRHTEAFF. CDR3 DNA sequence: TGTGCCAGCAGCTTGAGCGGCAGGCACACTGAAGCTTTCTTT.

The rearrangement joins TRBV6-5 to TRBJ2-1, with 9 bases identical to TRBD1. This CDR3 is built from 15 residues. The V and J ends lost 7 bases and 6 bases, in that order; junction bases with no gene match: 10. Germline values: CDR1 MNHEY, CDR2 SVGAGI. The CDR3 DNA sequence: TGTGCCAGCAATCTCCGGGACAGGGTAACCAATGAGCAGTTCTTC. The encoded protein is CASNLRDRVTNEQFF.

The rearrangement uses TRBV28 and TRBJ1-6; 8 nucleotides align to TRBD1. Germline V gene data show CDR1 as MDHEN and CDR2 as SYDVKM. The CDR3 has 14 residues. V shed 6 bases and J 7 bases; nucleotides not matched to a gene: 5. CDR3 protein: CASSNGQGNSPLHF. DNA for the CDR3: TGTGCCAGCAGCAACGGACAGGGAAATTCACCCCTCCACTTT.

The V gene is TRBV10-3, the J gene TRBJ2-7; 13 positions match TRBD2. The junction had 2 bases not matched to a gene; V was cut back by 6 bases and J by 6 bases. CDR1 and CDR2 from the germline V gene are ENHRY and SYGVKD. The CDR3 loop spans 13 amino acids. The CDR3 spells CAIRGTSGIEQYF. The CDR3 DNA follows: TGTGCCATCAGGGGGACTAGCGGGATCGAGCAGTACTTC.

The rearrangement joins TRBV2 to TRBJ2-5, with D perhaps TRBD1 (5 bases). Looked up from germline, CDR1 is SNHLY and CDR2 is FYNNEI. The CDR3 is 13 amino acids. V lost 5 bases and J 5 bases, leaving 12 bases between the germline ends. CDR3 sequence reads: CASSRSRVETQYF. CDR3 coding DNA: TGTGCCAGCAGTAGGAGCAGGGTGGAGACCCAGTACTTC.

The chain is built from TRBV7-3 and TRBJ1-6; 9 nucleotides line up with TRBD1. In germline, CDR1 is SGHTA, CDR2 FQGTGA. This CDR3 is 14 amino acids long. The V and J ends lost 4 bases and 8 bases, in that order; junction bases with no gene match: 3. The CDR3 DNA reads TGTGCCAGCAGCTCGGGACAGGGTGATTCACCCCTCCACTTT. Residues: CASSSGQGDSPLHF.